This T cell receptor (beta chain) was sequenced during a study of cytomegalovirus exposure and HLA in healthy donors. Study findings and constraints: In a later analysis, at a false discovery rate of 0.05, roughly 17,000 TCR beta sequences matched HLA alleles.

With regard to this clone: The antigen remains unidentified.

This CDR3 is 18 amino acids long. V was pared by 6 bases and J by 0 bases, with 13 bases of the junction left unmatched. The germline CDR1 and CDR2 sequences are SQVTM and ANQGSEA. With 60 Vbeta and 13 Jbeta primers, the PCR was carried out. Measured with immunoSEQ multiplex PCR; TCRdb has only the in-frame clones, and not every one. This table holds 90,000 to 110,000 clones, 70% to 75% found once. This clonotype was sampled from a man aged 35-49 years in good health and CMV-seronegative. The sequencing sample was made of PBMCs. The chain joins TRBV29-1 to TRBJ2-6, with 8 nucleotides matching TRBD1. CDR3: CSVTGVTGGYSGANVLTF. The CDR3 DNA sequence: TGCAGCGTGACGGGGGTAACAGGGGGTTACTCTGGGGCCAACGTCCTGACTTTC.